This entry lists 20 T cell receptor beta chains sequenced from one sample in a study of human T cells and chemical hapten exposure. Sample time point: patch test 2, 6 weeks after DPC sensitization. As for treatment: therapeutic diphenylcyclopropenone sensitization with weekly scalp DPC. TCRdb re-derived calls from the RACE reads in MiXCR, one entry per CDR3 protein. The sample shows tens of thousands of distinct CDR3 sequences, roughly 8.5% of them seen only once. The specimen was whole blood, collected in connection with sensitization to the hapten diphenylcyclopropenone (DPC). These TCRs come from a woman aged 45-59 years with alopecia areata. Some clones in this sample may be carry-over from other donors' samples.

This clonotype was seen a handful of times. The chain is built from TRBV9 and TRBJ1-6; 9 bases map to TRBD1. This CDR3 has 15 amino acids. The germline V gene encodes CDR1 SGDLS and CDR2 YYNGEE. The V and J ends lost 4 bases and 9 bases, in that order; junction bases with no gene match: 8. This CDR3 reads CASSSTGTGSSPLHF. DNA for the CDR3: TGTGCCAGCAGCTCAACCGGGACAGGGAGTTCACCCCTCCACTTT. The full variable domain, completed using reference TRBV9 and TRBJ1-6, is DSGVTQTPKHLITATGQRVTLRCSPRSGDLSVYWYQQSLDQGLQFLIQYYNGEERAKGNILERFSAQQFPDLHSELNLSSLELGDSALYFCASSSTGTGSSPLHFGNGTRLTVT.

DNA for the CDR3: TGTGCCAGCAGTTGGGACAGTAGCACAGATACGCAGTATTTT. Translated, it gives CASSWDSSTDTQYF. The chain links TRBV27 to TRBJ2-3; 7 positions match TRBD1. V lost 4 bases, J lost 0 bases, and 1 base stayed unmatched. In germline, CDR1 is MNHEY, CDR2 SMNVEV (reference sequence). The CDR3 contains 14 residues.

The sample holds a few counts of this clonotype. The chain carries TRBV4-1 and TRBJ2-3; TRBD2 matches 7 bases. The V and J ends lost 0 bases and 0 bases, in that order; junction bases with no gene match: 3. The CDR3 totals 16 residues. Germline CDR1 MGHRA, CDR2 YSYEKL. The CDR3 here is CASSQDPSGSTDTQYF. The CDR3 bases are TGCGCCAGCAGCCAAGATCCTAGCGGAAGCACAGATACGCAGTATTTT.

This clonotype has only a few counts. As DNA, the CDR3 is TGTGCCAGCAGCCTTGGGACCGATAACAATGAGCAGTTCTTC. Translating it yields CASSLGTDNNEQFF. The rearrangement links TRBV6-1 to TRBJ2-1; the D call may be TRBD1 or TRBD2 (5 bases each). This CDR3 has 14 amino acids. Trimming pared 6 bases from V and 5 bases from J, leaving 14 bases between. The germline V gene encodes CDR1 MNHNS and CDR2 SASEGT.

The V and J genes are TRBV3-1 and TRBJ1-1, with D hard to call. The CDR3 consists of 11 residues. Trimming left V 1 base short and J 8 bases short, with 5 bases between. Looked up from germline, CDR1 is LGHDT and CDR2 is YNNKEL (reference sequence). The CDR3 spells CASSQGDEAFF. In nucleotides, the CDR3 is TGTGCCAGCAGCCAAGGTGACGAAGCTTTCTTT.

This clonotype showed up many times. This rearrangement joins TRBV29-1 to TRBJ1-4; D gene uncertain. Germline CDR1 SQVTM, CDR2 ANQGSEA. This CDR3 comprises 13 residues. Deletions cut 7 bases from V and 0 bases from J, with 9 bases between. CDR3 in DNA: TGCAGCGCTGGGGTAACAACTAATGAAAAACTGTTTTTT. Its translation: CSAGVTTNEKLFF.

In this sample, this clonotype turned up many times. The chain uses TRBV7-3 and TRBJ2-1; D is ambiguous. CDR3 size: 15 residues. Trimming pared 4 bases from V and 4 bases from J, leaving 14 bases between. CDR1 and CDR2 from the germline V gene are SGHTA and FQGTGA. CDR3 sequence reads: CASSSEARPYNEQFF. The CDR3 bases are TGTGCCAGCAGCTCGGAAGCTAGACCTTACAATGAGCAGTTCTTC.

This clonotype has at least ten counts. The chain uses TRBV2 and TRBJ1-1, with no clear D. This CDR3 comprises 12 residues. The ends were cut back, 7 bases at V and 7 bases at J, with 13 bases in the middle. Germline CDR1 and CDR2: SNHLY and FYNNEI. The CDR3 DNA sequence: TGTGCCAGCACGGATTTAGAGGTTGAAGCTTTCTTT. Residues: CASTDLEVEAFF.

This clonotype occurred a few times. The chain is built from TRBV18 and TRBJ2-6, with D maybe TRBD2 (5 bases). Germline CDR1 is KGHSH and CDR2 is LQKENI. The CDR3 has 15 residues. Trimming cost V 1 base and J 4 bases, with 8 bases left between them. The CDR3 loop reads CASSPLGAGANVLTF. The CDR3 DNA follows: TGTGCCAGCTCACCACTGGGAGCCGGGGCCAACGTCCTGACTTTC.

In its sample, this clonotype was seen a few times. In DNA form, the CDR3 reads TGTGCCAGCAGTGCGGGACAGTATAATTCACCCCTCCACTTT. Translation gives CASSAGQYNSPLHF. This chain links TRBV2 with TRBJ1-6; 7 nucleotides match TRBD1. CDR1 and CDR2 (germline): SNHLY, FYNNEI. The junction had 1 base not matched to a gene; V was cut back by 4 bases and J by 4 bases. The length of the CDR3 is 14 residues.

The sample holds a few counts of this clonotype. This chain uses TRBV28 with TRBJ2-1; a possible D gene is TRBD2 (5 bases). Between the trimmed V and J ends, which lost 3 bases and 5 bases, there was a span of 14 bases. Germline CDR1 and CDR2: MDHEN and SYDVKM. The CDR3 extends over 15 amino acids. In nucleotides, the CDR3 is TGTGCCAGCAGTTTCGTGGCTAGCAGACACAATGAGCAGTTCTTC. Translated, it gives CASSFVASRHNEQFF.

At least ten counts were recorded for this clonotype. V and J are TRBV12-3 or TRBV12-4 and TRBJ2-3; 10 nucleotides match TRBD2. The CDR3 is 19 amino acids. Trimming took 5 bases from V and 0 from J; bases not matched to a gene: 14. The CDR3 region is CASSPSWSGRAFSTDTQYF. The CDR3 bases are TGTGCCAGCAGTCCCTCATGGAGCGGGAGGGCCTTTAGCACAGATACGCAGTATTTT.

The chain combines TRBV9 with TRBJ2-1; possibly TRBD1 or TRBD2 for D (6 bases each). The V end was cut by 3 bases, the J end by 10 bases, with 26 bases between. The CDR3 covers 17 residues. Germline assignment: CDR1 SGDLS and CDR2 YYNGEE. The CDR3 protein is CASSDGPTSGALGEQFF. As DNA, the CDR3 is TGTGCCAGCAGCGACGGCCCAACTTCGGGGGCCTTGGGGGAGCAGTTCTTC. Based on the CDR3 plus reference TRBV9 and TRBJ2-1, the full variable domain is DSGVTQTPKHLITATGQRVTLRCSPRSGDLSVYWYQQSLDQGLQFLIQYYNGEERAKGNILERFSAQQFPDLHSELNLSSLELGDSALYFCASSDGPTSGALGEQFFGPGTRLTVL.

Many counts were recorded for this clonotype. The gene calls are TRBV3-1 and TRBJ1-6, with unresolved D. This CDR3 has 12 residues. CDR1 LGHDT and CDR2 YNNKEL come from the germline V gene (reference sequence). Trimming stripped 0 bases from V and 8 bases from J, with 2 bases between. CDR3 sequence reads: CASSQDHSPLHF. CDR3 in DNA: TGTGCCAGCAGCCAAGACCATTCACCCCTCCACTTT.

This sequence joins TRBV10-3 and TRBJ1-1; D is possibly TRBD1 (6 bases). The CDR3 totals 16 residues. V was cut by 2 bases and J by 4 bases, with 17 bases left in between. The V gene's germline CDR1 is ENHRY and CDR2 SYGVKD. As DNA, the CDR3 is TGTGCCATCAGTGAGGGAACCCCAGGGGCACCCACTGAAGCTTTCTTT. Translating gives CAISEGTPGAPTEAFF.

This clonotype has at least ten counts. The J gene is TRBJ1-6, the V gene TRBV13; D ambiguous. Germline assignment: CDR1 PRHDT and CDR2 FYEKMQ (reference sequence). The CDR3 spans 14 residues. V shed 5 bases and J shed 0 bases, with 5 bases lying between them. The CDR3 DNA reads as TGTGCCAGCAGCCTAACCTCCTATAATTCACCCCTCCACTTT. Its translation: CASSLTSYNSPLHF.

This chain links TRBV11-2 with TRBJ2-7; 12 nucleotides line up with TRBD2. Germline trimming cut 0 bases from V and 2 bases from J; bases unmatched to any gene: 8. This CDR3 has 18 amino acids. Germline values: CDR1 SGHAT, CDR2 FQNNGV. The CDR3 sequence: CASSLDQLAGGQPYEQYF. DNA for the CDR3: TGTGCCAGCAGCTTAGATCAGCTAGCGGGAGGGCAACCCTACGAGCAGTACTTC.

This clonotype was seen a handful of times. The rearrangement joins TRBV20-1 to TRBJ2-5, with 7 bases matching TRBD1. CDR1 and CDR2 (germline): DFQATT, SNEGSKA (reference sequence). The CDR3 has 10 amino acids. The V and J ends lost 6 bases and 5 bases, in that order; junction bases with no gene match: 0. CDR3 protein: CSARGETQYF. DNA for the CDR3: TGCAGTGCCAGGGGGGAGACCCAGTACTTC.

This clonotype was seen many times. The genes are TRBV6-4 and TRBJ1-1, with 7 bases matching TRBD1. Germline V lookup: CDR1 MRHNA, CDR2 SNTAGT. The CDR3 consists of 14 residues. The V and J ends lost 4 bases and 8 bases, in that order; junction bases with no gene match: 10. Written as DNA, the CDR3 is TGTGCCAGCAGTGCCACCAGGGGGGGTTCGGAAGCTTTCTTT. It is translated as CASSATRGGSEAFF.

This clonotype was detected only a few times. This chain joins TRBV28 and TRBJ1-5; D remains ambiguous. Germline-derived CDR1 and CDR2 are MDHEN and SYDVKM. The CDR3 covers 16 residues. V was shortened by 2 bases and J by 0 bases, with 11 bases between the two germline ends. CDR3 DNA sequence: TGTGCCAGCAGTTTACCCCCGGAGTATAGCAATCAGCCCCAGCATTTT. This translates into CASSLPPEYSNQPQHF.